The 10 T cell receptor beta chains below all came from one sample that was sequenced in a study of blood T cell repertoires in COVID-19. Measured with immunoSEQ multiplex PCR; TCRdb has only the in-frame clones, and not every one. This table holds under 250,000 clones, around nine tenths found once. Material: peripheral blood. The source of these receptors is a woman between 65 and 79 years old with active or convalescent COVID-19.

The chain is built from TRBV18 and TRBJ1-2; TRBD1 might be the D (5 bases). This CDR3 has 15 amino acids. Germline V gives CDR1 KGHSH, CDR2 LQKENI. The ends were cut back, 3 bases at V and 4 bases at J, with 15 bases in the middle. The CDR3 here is CASSPQGLASYGYTF. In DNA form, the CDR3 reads TGTGCCAGCTCACCGCAGGGTTTAGCCTCCTATGGCTACACCTTC. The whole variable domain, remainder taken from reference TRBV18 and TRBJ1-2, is NAGVMQNPRHLVRRRGQEARLRCSPMKGHSHVYWYRQLPEEGLKFMVYLQKENIIDESGMPKERFSAEFPKEGPSILRIQQVVRGDSAAYFCASSPQGLASYGYTFGSGTRLTVV.

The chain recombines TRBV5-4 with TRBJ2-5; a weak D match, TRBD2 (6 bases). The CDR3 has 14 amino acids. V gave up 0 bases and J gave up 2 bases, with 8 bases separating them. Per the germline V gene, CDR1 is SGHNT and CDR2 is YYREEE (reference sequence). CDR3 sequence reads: CASSLAGLQETQYF. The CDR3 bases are TGTGCCAGCAGCTTGGCGGGACTTCAAGAGACCCAGTACTTC.

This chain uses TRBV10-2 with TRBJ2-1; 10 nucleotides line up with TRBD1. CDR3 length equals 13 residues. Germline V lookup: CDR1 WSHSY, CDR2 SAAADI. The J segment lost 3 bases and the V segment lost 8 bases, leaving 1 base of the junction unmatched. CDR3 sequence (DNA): TGCGCCAGCCGGACAGGGGGCTACAATGAGCAGTTCTTC. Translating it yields CASRTGGYNEQFF.

In DNA form, the CDR3 reads TGTGCCAGCAGCACAGGGGGCCAGGGCTACACCTTC. As protein: CASSTGGQGYTF. The J gene is TRBJ1-2, the V gene TRBV6-5; 9 bases align to TRBD1. The CDR3 sequence is 12 residues long. The trim removed 6 bases at V and 8 bases at J, leaving 4 bases unmatched. CDR1 and CDR2 from the germline V gene are MNHEY and SVGAGI.

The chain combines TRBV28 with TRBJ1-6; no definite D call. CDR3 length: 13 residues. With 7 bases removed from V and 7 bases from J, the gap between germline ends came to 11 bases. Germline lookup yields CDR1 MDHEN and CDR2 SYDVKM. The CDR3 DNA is TGTGCCAGCATAGGAAGGCGGAATTCACCCCTCCACTTT. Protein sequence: CASIGRRNSPLHF.

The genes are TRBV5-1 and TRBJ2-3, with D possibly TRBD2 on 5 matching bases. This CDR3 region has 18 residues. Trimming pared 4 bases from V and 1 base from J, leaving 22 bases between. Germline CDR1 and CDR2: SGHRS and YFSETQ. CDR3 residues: CASSPRGNRLTRTDTQYF. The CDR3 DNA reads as TGCGCCAGCAGCCCCCGTGGAAATCGACTAACCCGCACAGATACGCAGTATTTT.

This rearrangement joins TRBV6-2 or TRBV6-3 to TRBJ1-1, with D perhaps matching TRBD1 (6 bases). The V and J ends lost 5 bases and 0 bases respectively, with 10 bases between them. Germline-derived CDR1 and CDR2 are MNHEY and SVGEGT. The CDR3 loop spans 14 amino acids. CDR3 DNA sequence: TGTGCCAGCAGTAGGGGGGGAATGAACACTGAAGCTTTCTTT. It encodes CASSRGGMNTEAFF.

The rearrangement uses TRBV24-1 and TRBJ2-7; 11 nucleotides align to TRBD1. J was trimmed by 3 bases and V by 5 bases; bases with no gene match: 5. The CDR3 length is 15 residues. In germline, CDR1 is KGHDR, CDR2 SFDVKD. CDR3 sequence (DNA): TGTGCCACCAGTGGAGGACAGGGGGCCTACTACGAGCAGTACTTC. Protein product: CATSGGQGAYYEQYF.

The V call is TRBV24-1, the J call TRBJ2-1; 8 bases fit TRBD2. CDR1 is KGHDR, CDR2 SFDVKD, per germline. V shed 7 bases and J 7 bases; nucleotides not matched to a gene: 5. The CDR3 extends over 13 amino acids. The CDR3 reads CATSGGDGNEQFF. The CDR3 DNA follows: TGTGCCACCAGCGGGGGGGATGGGAATGAGCAGTTCTTC.

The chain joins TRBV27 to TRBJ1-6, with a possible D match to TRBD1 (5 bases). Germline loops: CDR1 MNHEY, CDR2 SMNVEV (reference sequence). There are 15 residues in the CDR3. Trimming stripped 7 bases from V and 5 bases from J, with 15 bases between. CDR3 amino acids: CASNYYWGHNSPLHF. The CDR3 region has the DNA TGTGCCAGCAATTATTATTGGGGCCATAATTCACCCCTCCACTTT.